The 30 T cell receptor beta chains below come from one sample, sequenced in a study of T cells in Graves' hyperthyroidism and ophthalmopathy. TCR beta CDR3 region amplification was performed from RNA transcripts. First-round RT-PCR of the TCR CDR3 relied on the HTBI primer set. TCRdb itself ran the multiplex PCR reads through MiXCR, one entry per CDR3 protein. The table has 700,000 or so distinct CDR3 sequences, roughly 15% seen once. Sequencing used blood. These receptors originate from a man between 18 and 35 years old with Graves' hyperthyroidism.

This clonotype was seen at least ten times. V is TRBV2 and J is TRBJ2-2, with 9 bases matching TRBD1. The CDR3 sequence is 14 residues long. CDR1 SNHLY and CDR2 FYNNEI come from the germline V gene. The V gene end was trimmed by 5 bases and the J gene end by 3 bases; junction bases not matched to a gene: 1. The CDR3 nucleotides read TGTGCCAGCAGTTACAGGGGGCACACCGGGGAGCTGTTTTTT. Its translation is CASSYRGHTGELFF.

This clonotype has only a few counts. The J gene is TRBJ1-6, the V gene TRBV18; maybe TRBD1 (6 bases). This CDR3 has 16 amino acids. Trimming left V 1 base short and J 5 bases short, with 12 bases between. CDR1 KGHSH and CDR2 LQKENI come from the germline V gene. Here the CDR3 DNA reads TGTGCCAGCTCACCACAGGGGGGACTGCATAATTCACCCCTCCACTTT. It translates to CASSPQGGLHNSPLHF.

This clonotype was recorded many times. CDR3 nucleotide sequence: TGTGCCAGCAGCCAAGTAGGACAGCTCTATGGCTACACCTTC. Translated, it gives CASSQVGQLYGYTF. The chain combines TRBV3-1 with TRBJ1-2, with D possibly being TRBD1 (6 bases). V was pared by 1 base and J by 4 bases, with 10 bases between. The CDR3 spans 14 residues. Germline loops: CDR1 LGHDT, CDR2 YNNKEL (reference sequence).

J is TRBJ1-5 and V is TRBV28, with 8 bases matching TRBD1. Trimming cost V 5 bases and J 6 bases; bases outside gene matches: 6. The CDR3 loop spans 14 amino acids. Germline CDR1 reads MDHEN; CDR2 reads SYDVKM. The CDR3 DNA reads TGTGCCAGCAGTCCCCCGACAGGGGTTCAGCCCCAGCATTTT. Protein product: CASSPPTGVQPQHF.

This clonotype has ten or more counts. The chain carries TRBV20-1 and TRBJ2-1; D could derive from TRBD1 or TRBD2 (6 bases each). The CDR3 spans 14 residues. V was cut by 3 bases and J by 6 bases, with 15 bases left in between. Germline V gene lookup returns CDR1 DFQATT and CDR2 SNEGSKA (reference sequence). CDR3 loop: CSARGGAGGNEQFF. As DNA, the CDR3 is TGCAGTGCTAGGGGGGGCGCAGGTGGCAATGAGCAGTTCTTC.

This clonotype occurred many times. The DNA of the CDR3 is TGTGCCAGCAGTGTCTCCGGGACAGGGGTAGTCTACGAGCAGTACTTC. It codes for CASSVSGTGVVYEQYF. The chain recombines TRBV28 with TRBJ2-7; the match to TRBD1 covers 10 bases. This CDR3 region has 16 residues. From germline, CDR1 is MDHEN and CDR2 SYDVKM. The junction had 10 bases not matched to a gene; V was cut back by 5 bases and J by 3 bases.

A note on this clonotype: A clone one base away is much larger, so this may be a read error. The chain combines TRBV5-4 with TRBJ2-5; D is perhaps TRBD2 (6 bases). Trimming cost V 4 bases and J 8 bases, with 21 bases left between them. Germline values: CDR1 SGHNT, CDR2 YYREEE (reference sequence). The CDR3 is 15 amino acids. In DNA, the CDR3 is TGTGCCAGCAGCCCTCCGGGAGCTTCTGGTGGCACCCAGTACTTC. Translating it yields CASSPPGASGGTQYF.

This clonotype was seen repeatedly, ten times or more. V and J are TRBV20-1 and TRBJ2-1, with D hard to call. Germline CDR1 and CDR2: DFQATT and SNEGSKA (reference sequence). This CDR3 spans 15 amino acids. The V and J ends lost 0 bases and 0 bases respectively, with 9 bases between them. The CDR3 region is CSARDRRISYNEQFF. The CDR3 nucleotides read TGCAGTGCTAGAGATCGGAGAATCTCCTACAATGAGCAGTTCTTC.

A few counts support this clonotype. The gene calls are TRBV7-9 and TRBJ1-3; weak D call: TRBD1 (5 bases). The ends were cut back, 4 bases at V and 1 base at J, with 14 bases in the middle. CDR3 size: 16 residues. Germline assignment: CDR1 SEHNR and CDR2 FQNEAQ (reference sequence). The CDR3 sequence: CASSSGGLRSGNTIYF. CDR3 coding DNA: TGTGCCAGCAGCTCGGGGGGACTAAGATCTGGAAACACCATATATTTT.

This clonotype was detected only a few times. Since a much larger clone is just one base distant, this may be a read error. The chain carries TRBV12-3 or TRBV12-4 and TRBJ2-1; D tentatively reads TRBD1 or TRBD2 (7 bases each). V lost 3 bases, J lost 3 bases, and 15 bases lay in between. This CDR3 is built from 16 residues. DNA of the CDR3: TGTGCCAGCAGTTTCCTTGGCAGGGGGGGCTACAATGAGCAGTTCTTC. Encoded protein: CASSFLGRGGYNEQFF.

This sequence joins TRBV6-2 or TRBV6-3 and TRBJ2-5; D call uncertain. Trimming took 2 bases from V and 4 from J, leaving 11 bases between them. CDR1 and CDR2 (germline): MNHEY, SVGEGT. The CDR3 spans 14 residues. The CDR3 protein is CASSYRRHSETQYF. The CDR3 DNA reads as TGTGCCAGCAGTTACAGGCGACACTCAGAGACCCAGTACTTC.

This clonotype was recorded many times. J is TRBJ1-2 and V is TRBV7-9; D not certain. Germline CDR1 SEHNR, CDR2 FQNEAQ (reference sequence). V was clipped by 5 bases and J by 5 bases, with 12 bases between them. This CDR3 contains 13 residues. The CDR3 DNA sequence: TGTGCCAGCAGCCTTCCCGGGTGGTATGGCTACACCTTC. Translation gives CASSLPGWYGYTF.

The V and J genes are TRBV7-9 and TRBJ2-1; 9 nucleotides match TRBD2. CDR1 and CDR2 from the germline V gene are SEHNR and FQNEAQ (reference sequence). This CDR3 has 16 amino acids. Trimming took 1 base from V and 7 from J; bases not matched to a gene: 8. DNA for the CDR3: TGTGCCAGCAGCTTAGTATCCGCGGGAGGGCCTAATGAGCAGTTCTTC. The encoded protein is CASSLVSAGGPNEQFF.

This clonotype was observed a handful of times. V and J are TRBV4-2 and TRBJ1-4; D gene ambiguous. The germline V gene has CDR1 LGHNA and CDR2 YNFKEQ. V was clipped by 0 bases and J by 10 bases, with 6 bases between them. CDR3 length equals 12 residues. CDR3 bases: TGTGCCAGCAGCCAAGAGTTCGGAAAACTGTTTTTT. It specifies CASSQEFGKLFF.

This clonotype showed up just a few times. In DNA form, the CDR3 reads TGTGCCACCAGCAGCGGAGGGCACGAGCAGTACTTC. Residues: CATSSGGHEQYF. V gene TRBV15 combines with J gene TRBJ2-7, with D possibly matching TRBD2 (6 bases). The ends were cut back, 3 bases at V and 5 bases at J, with 8 bases in the middle. The CDR3 runs to 12 residues. Germline V CDR1 and CDR2: LNHNV, YYDKDF (reference sequence).

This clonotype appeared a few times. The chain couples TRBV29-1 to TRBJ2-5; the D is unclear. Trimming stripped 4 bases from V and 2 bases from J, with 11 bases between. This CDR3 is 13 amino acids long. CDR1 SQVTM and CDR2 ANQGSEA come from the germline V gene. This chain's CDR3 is CSVVSGIQETQYF. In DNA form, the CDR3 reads TGCAGCGTTGTTTCCGGAATACAAGAGACCCAGTACTTC.

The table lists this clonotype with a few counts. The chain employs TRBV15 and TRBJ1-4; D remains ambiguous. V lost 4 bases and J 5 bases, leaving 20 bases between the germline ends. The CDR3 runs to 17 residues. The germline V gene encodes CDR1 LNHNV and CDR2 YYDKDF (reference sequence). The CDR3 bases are TGTGCCACCAGCATATGGCCAACCACCACCGTAAATGAAAAACTGTTTTTT. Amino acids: CATSIWPTTTVNEKLFF.

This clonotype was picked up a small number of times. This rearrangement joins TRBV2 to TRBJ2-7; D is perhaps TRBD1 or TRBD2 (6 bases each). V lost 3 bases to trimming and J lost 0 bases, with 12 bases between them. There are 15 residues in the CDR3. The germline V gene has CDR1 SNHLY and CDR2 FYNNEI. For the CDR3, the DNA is TGTGCCAGCAGTGAGGGGGGCGTTAGCTCCTACGAGCAGTACTTC. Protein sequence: CASSEGGVSSYEQYF.

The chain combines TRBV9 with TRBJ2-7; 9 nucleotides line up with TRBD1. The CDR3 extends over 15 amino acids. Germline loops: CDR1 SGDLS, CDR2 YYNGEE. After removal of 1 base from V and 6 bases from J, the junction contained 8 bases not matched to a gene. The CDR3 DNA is TGTGCCAGCAGCGTATCTTCCGGGACAGGGTTCGAGCAGTACTTC. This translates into CASSVSSGTGFEQYF. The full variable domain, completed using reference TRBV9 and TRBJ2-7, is DSGVTQTPKHLITATGQRVTLRCSPRSGDLSVYWYQQSLDQGLQFLIQYYNGEERAKGNILERFSAQQFPDLHSELNLSSLELGDSALYFCASSVSSGTGFEQYFGPGTRLTVT.

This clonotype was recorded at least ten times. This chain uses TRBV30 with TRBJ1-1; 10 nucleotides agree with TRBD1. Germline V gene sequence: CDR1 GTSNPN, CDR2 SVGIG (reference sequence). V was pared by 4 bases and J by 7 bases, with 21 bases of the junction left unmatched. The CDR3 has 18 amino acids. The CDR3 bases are TGTGCCTGGACCATCCTAATCCCTGACAGGGGGCGCCGGTTTGAAGCTTTCTTT. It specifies CAWTILIPDRGRRFEAFF.

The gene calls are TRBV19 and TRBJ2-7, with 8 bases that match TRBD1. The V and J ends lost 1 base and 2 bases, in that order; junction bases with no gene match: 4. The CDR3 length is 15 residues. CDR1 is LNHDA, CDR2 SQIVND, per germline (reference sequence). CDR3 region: CASSIGPTGAYEQYF. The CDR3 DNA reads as TGTGCCAGTAGTATAGGCCCGACAGGGGCCTACGAGCAGTACTTC.

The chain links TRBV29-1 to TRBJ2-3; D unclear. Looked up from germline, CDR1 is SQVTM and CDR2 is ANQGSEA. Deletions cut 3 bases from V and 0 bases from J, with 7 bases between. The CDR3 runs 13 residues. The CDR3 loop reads CSVDFGSTDTQYF. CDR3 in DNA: TGCAGCGTTGACTTCGGTAGCACAGATACGCAGTATTTT.

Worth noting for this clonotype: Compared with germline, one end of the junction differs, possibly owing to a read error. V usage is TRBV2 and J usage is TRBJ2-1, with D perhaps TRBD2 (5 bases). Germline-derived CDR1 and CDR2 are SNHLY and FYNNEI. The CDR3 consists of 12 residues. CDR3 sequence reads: CAGSEDSPSRFF. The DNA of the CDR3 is TGTGCCGGCAGTGAGGACTCCCCCTCGCGGTTCTTC.

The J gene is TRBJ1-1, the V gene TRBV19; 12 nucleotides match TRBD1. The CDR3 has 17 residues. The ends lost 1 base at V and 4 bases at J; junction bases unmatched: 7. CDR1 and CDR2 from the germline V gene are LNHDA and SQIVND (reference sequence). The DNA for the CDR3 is TGTGCCAGTAGTATAGCCGGGACAGGGGGCCTGAGCACTGAAGCTTTCTTT. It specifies CASSIAGTGGLSTEAFF.

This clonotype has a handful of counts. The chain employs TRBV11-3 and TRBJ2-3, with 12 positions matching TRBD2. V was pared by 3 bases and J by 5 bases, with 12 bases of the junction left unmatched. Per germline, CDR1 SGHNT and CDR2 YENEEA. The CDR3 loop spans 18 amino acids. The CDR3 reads CASSFGASGRAFGDTQYF. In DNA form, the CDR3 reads TGTGCCAGCAGCTTCGGGGCTAGCGGGAGGGCCTTCGGAGATACGCAGTATTTT.

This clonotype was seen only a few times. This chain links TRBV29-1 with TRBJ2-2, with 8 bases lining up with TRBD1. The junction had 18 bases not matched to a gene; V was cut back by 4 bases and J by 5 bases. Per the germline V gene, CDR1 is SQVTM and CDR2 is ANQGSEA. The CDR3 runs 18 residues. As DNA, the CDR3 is TGCAGCGTTGGGACAGGGTCGATGGCTAGCAAGGGAACCGGGGAGCTGTTTTTT. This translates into CSVGTGSMASKGTGELFF.

The CDR3 bases are TGTGCCAGCAGCTTAGTGTCGGCAAGGCTGTTTTTT. Its protein is CASSLVSARLFF. V gene TRBV11-2 combines with J gene TRBJ2-2; D is undetermined. The CDR3 runs 12 residues. V was trimmed by 1 base and J by 13 bases, leaving 10 bases between them. CDR1 SGHAT and CDR2 FQNNGV come from the germline V gene. The variable domain in full, with the rest retrieved from reference TRBV11-2 and TRBJ2-2, is EAGVAQSPRYKIIEKRQSVAFWCNPISGHATLYWYQQILGQGPKLLIQFQNNGVVDDSQLPKDRFSAERLKGVDSTLKIQPAKLEDSAVYLCASSLVSARLFFGEGSRLTVL.

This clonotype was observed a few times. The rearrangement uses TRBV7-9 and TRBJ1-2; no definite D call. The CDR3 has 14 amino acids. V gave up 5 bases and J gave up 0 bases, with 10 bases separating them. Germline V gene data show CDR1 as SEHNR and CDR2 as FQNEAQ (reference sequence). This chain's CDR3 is CASSPPRPNYGYTF. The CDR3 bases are TGTGCCAGCAGCCCACCCCGCCCTAACTATGGCTACACCTTC.

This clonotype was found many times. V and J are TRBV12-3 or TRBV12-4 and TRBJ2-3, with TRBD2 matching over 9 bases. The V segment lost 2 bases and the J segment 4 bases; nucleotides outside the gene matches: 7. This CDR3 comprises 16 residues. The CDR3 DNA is TGTGCCAGCAGTTTAAGATTAGCGGGAGTGGCAGATACGCAGTATTTT. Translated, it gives CASSLRLAGVADTQYF.

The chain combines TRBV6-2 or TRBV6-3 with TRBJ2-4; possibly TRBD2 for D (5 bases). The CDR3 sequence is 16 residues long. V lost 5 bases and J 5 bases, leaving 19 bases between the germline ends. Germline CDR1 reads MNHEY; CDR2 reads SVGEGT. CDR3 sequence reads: CASSTDRRWGENIQYF. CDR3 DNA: TGTGCCAGCAGTACCGATCGCCGGTGGGGAGAAAACATTCAGTACTTC.